One and the same sample provided the 14 T cell receptor beta chains below, sequenced in a study of PD-L1 blockade in urothelial cancer. Time point specified: peripheral blood 6 weeks after treatment start. TCRdb's table, derived via immunoSEQ multiplex PCR, lists solely in-frame clones and lacks some. This table holds roughly 120,000 clones, around nine tenths found once. The sequenced sample was PBMCs, obtained around atezolizumab (anti-PD-L1) treatment. The receptors were sampled from a man in his sixties with urothelial cancer.

V gene TRBV18 combines with J gene TRBJ2-5; D is ambiguous. The CDR3 spans 13 residues. Trimming stripped 3 bases from V and 5 bases from J, with 10 bases between. In germline, CDR1 is KGHSH, CDR2 LQKENI. For the CDR3, the DNA is TGTGCCAGCTCACCGTCGGGTGGGGAGACCCAGTACTTC. Protein product: CASSPSGGETQYF.

V gene TRBV5-4 combines with J gene TRBJ2-2; possibly TRBD2 for D (6 bases). This CDR3 contains 14 residues. V was clipped by 0 bases and J by 7 bases, with 10 bases between them. Germline assignment: CDR1 SGHNT and CDR2 YYREEE (reference sequence). The CDR3 reads CASSLAGRDGELFF. The CDR3, as DNA: TGTGCCAGCAGCTTGGCAGGGCGGGACGGGGAGCTGTTTTTT.

This sequence joins TRBV27 and TRBJ1-2; D ambiguous. CDR3 size: 15 residues. Germline V gene lookup returns CDR1 MNHEY and CDR2 SMNVEV (reference sequence). Trimming pared 0 bases from V and 7 bases from J, leaving 15 bases between. The CDR3 region has the DNA TGTGCCAGCAGTTTATCGGGAGGGAGTCTTAGTGGCTACACCTTC. Translating it yields CASSLSGGSLSGYTF.

The J gene is TRBJ2-7, the V gene TRBV2, with D tentatively TRBD2 (5 bases). The CDR3 is 13 residues long. Germline V lookup: CDR1 SNHLY, CDR2 FYNNEI. Between the trimmed V and J ends, which lost 6 bases and 1 base, there was a span of 10 bases. The CDR3 nucleotides read TGTGCCAGCAGCGAAAGGGAGTCCTACGAGCAGTACTTC. It is translated as CASSERESYEQYF.

This chain joins TRBV9 and TRBJ2-2, with 11 bases that match TRBD1. The CDR3 is 15 residues long. From germline, CDR1 is SGDLS and CDR2 YYNGEE. Unmatched junction bases numbered 1, after V lost 0 bases and J lost 6 bases. The CDR3 nucleotides read TGTGCCAGCAGCGTAGCGGGACAGGGGGCCGGGGAGCTGTTTTTT. Translation gives CASSVAGQGAGELFF. The full variable domain, its missing parts supplied by reference TRBV9 and TRBJ2-2, is DSGVTQTPKHLITATGQRVTLRCSPRSGDLSVYWYQQSLDQGLQFLIQYYNGEERAKGNILERFSAQQFPDLHSELNLSSLELGDSALYFCASSVAGQGAGELFFGEGSRLTVL.

CDR3 sequence reads: CASSPRSGLRSGNTIYF. The CDR3 DNA is TGTGCCAGCAGTCCGCGTTCGGGACTGCGCTCTGGAAACACCATATATTTT. The chain couples TRBV27 to TRBJ1-3; perhaps TRBD1 as D (5 bases). CDR3 length: 17 amino acids. V shed 5 bases and J shed 0 bases, with 17 bases lying between them. CDR1 MNHEY and CDR2 SMNVEV come from the germline V gene (reference sequence).

J is TRBJ1-1 and V is TRBV4-3, with D tentatively TRBD1 (5 bases). CDR3 size: 13 residues. Deletions cut 5 bases from V and 2 bases from J, with 9 bases between. The germline gives CDR1 LGHNA, CDR2 YSLEER. CDR3 region: CASSLTVNTEAFF. The CDR3 DNA is TGCGCCAGCAGCTTGACAGTTAACACTGAAGCTTTCTTT.

V usage is TRBV5-1 and J usage is TRBJ2-5; possible D gene TRBD1, 6 bases. CDR1 and CDR2 from the germline V gene are SGHRS and YFSETQ. Trimming removed 6 bases from V and 4 bases from J, with 16 bases in between. CDR3 length equals 14 residues. DNA for the CDR3: TGCGCCAGCAAACTGGGTAGAGGGGGAGAGACCCAGTACTTC. Its translation: CASKLGRGGETQYF.

Points on this clone: At one end, the junction sequence differs from germline, possibly due to a read error. This chain joins TRBV5-6 and TRBJ2-1, with D hard to call. CDR1 and CDR2 from the germline V gene are SGHDT and YYEEEE. The CDR3 covers 11 residues. The CDR3 sequence is CASSSRGDAVF. CDR3 in DNA: TGTGCCAGCAGCTCGCGCGGCGATGCGGTCTTC.

The chain couples TRBV15 to TRBJ2-2; D gene ambiguous. The CDR3 is 16 amino acids. Germline V gene sequence: CDR1 LNHNV, CDR2 YYDKDF (reference sequence). Trimming shortened V by 0 bases and J by 2 bases, and 10 bases separated the two germline ends. CDR3 nucleotide sequence: TGTGCCACCAGCAGAGATCTAGGCAGAAACACCGGGGAGCTGTTTTTT. Translation: CATSRDLGRNTGELFF.

J is TRBJ2-1 and V is TRBV5-4; 11 positions agree with TRBD2. This CDR3 is 16 amino acids long. The ends lost 2 bases at V and 4 bases at J; junction bases unmatched: 5. Germline CDR1 is SGHNT and CDR2 is YYREEE (reference sequence). The chain's CDR3 is CASSFSSGRPYNEQFF. For the CDR3, the DNA is TGTGCCAGCAGCTTCTCTAGCGGGAGGCCTTACAATGAGCAGTTCTTC.

The V and J genes are TRBV28 and TRBJ1-2, with D tentatively TRBD1 (5 bases). Germline loops: CDR1 MDHEN, CDR2 SYDVKM. This CDR3 contains 13 residues. V was shortened by 7 bases and J by 2 bases, with 11 bases between the two germline ends. CDR3 sequence reads: CASTDSSNYGYTF. In nucleotides, the CDR3 is TGTGCCAGCACCGACAGTTCCAACTATGGCTACACCTTC.

The chain carries TRBV7-6 and TRBJ2-2; D perhaps matches TRBD2 (6 bases). Deletions cut 5 bases from V and 2 bases from J, with 12 bases between. This CDR3 spans 15 amino acids. Looked up from germline, CDR1 is SGHVS and CDR2 is FNYEAQ. CDR3 in DNA: TGTGCCAGCAGCGCAGCGGGTTCTAACACCGGGGAGCTGTTTTTT. This translates into CASSAAGSNTGELFF.

V usage is TRBV5-6 and J usage is TRBJ2-2; possible D gene TRBD2, 5 bases. The CDR3 is 14 residues long. V lost 4 bases to trimming and J lost 1 base, with 8 bases between them. Germline V gene lookup returns CDR1 SGHDT and CDR2 YYEEEE. CDR3 DNA: TGTGCCAGCAGCCCTGGGAGGAACACCGGGGAGCTGTTTTTT. It translates to CASSPGRNTGELFF.